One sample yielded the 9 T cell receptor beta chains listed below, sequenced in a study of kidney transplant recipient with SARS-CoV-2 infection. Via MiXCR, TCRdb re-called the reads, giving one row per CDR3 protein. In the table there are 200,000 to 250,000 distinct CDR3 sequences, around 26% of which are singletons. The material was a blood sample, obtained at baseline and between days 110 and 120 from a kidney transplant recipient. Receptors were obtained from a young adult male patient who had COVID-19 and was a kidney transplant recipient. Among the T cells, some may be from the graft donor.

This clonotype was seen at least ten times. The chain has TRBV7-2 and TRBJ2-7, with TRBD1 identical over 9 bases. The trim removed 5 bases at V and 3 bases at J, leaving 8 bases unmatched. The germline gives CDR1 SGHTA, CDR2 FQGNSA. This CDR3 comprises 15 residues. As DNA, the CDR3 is TGTGCCAGCAGCCATGCCCAGGGACAGGGCTACGAGCAGTACTTC. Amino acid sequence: CASSHAQGQGYEQYF.

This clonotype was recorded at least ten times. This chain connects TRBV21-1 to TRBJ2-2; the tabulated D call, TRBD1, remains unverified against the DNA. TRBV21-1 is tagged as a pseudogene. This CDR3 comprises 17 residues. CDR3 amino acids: CASSKGRDRANTGELFF. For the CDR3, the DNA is TGTGCCAGCAGCAAAGGAAGGGACAGAGCGAACACCGGGGAGCTGTTTTTT.

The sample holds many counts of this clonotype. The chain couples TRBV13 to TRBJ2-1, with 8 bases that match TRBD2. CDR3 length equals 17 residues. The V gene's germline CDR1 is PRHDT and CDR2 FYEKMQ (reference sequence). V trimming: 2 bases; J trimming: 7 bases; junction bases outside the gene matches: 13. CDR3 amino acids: CASSLKFPGGPLNEQFF. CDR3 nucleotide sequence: TGTGCCAGCAGCTTAAAGTTCCCGGGAGGGCCTTTAAATGAGCAGTTCTTC. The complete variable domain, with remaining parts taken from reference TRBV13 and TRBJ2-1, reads AAGVIQSPRHLIKEKRETATLKCYPIPRHDTVYWYQQGPGQDPQFLISFYEKMQSDKGSIPDRFSAQQFSDYHSELNMSSLELGDSALYFCASSLKFPGGPLNEQFFGPGTRLTVL.

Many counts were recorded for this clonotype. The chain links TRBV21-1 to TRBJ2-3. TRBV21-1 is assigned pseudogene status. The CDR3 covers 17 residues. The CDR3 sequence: CASSLAIATVMQDTQYF. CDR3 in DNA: TGTGCCAGCAGTCTGGCCATAGCTACAGTCATGCAAGATACGCAGTATTTT.

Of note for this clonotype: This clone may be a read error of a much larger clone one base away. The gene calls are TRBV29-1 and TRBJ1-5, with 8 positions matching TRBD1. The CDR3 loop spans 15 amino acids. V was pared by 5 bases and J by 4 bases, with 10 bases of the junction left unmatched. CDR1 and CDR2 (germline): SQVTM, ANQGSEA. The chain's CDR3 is CSVSSTGGRNQPQHF. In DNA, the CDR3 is TGCAGCGTTAGCTCCACAGGGGGACGGAATCAGCCCCAGCATTTT.

CDR3 region: CASSPGLAGVTQYF. The CDR3 DNA follows: TGTGCCAGCAGCCCGGGACTAGCGGGAGTGACGCAGTATTTT. The chain has TRBV5-8 and TRBJ2-3; 14 nucleotides agree with TRBD2. V lost 4 bases and J lost 9; bases outside the gene matches: 4. Per germline, CDR1 SGHTS and CDR2 YDEGEE. The CDR3 has 14 residues.

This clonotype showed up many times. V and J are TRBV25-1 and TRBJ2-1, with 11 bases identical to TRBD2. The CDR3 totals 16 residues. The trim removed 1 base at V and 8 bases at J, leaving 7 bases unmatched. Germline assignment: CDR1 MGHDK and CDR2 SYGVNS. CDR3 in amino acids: CASSEFETSGNHEQFF. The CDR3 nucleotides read TGTGCCAGCAGTGAATTTGAGACTAGCGGGAACCATGAGCAGTTCTTC.

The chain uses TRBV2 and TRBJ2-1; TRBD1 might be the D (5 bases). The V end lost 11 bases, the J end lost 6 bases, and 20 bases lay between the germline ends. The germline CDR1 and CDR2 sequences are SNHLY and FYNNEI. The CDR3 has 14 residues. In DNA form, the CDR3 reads TGTGCCGGCAAAGCCCCAGGGTTTAGCAATGAGCAGTTCTTC. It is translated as CAGKAPGFSNEQFF.

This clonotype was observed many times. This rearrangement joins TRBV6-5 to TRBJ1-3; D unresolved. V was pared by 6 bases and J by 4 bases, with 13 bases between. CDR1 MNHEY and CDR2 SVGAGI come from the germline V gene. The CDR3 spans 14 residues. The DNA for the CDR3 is TGTGCCAGCAGCCTTCGGCTGTCCGGAAACACCATATATTTT. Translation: CASSLRLSGNTIYF.